A single sample is the source of the 5 T cell receptor delta chains below, sequenced in a study of gamma-delta chains in newborns, infants, children. TCRdb reanalyzed the reads using CATT. The profile covers 10,000 to 13,000 delta-chain clones, with roughly 9% appearing a single time and roughly 8.3% taken by the ten largest. Material for sequencing was blood. Every receptor here comes from a child who was a newborn, infant or young child, either healthy, febrile or measles-vaccinated (not recorded which).

This clone was seen only a few times. At one boundary the junction diverges from the germline segment, which might be a read error. The gene calls are TRDV1 and TRDJ1; 11 bases are a match to TRDD3. The germline gives CDR1 TSWWSYY, CDR2 QGS. The length of the CDR3 is 26 residues. The DNA of the CDR3 is TGTGCTCTCGGGGAACTAACCCTGGTGGTGCCTCCTTCCTTTTCTGGGGGATACCATGGCACCGACAAACTCATCTTT. It is translated as CALGELTLVVPPSFSGGYHGTDKLIF.

This clone is labeled as medium-sized. The sample has other DNA sequences that encode this CDR3 too. The J gene is TRDJ3, the V gene TRDV2; unclear D gene. The CDR3 extends over 16 amino acids. Germline V gene lookup returns CDR1 GEAIGNYY and CDR2 EKD. Trimming left V 0 bases short and J 0 bases short, with 5 bases between. CDR3 bases: TGTGCCTGTGACACCGTGGGCTCCTGGGACACCCGACAGATGTTTTTC. Its translation: CACDTVGSWDTRQMFF.

This clone is labeled as medium-sized (0.01 to 0.1%). The same CDR3 is also encoded by other DNA sequences in this sample. The rearrangement links TRDV2 to TRDJ3; 9 nucleotides line up with TRDD3. With V trimmed by 1 base and J by 0 bases, 3 bases remained unmatched. CDR3 length: 18 residues. In germline, CDR1 is GEAIGNYY, CDR2 EKD. The CDR3 coding sequence is TGTGCCTGTGACACTGGGGATACGCGCTCCTGGGACACCCGACAGATGTTTTTC. Amino acid sequence: CACDTGDTRSWDTRQMFF.

Sample share makes this clone medium-sized. Other DNA sequences in this sample translate to the same CDR3. V gene TRDV2 combines with J gene TRDJ3, with 12 bases fitting TRDD3. Germline V gives CDR1 GEAIGNYY, CDR2 EKD. The V and J ends lost 7 bases and 3 bases, in that order; junction bases with no gene match: 15. The CDR3 runs to 20 residues. The CDR3: CAWDDLTGGYSDWDTRQMFF. Here the CDR3 DNA reads TGTGCCTGGGACGATCTTACTGGGGGATACTCCGACTGGGACACCCGACAGATGTTTTTC.

This chain uses TRDV2 with TRDJ3; 12 bases map to TRDD3. The ends lost 3 bases at V and 1 base at J; junction bases unmatched: 9. Germline V gene sequence: CDR1 GEAIGNYY, CDR2 EKD. The length of the CDR3 is 20 residues. The CDR3 is CACDAVLGDTQSWDTRQMFF. CDR3 in DNA: TGTGCCTGTGACGCAGTACTGGGGGATACTCAGTCCTGGGACACCCGACAGATGTTTTTC.